This entry is about one T cell receptor (beta chain). Additional DNA sequences in this sample encode the identical CDR3. Enrollees, roughly 18 to 89 years old, lived in about two dozen US areas. Recovered participants had two consecutive negative NP/OP PCR tests, healthcare professional clearance, or symptom resolution. The CDR3 runs to 16 residues. Per germline, CDR1 SGHTA and CDR2 FQGNSA. Trimming removed 1 base at V and 0 bases at J, with 10 bases between. This sample was included in a study of blood T cell repertoires in COVID-19. Study at large: PBMCs, B-cell-depleted T cells, or T cells were the source of the cDNA or gDNA that made up the material.

In the original analysis: For nucleated cells, counts were estimated from reference gene primer amplification. The table came from immunoSEQ multiplex PCR; TCRdb's copy has only in-frame clones and leaves some out. The D gene and trimming were derived from the DNA, and the V and J assignments and clone size from that table. The profile covers 150,000 to 200,000 clones, with over 80% appearing a single time and 10% to 15% taken by the ten largest. The specimen was PBMCs or T cells enriched from blood (not recorded which). The receptor's source is a woman between 55 and 75 years old who had recovered from COVID-19. The chain employs TRBV7-2 and TRBJ1-3, with a tentative D call TRBD1 (5 bases). CDR3 nucleotides: TGTGCCAGCAGCTTAGGCACAGGCTTCTCTGGAAACACCATATATTTT. This gives the protein CASSLGTGFSGNTIYF. The variable domain in full, completed from reference TRBV7-2 and TRBJ1-3, reads GAGVSQSPSNKVTEKGKDVELRCDPISGHTALYWYRQSLGQGLEFLIYFQGNSAPDKSGLPSDRFSAERTGGSVSTLTIQRTQQEDSAVYLCASSLGTGFSGNTIYFGEGSWLTVV.